This T cell receptor beta chain was found in a study of T cells after yellow fever vaccination. At the level of the study: Fractions low in cell number were prepared with SMART-Seq v4 Ultra Low Input.

This clonotype was counted only a few times. The antigen is unknown. The V gene lost 2 bases and the J gene lost 8 bases, with 13 bases spanning the gap. The CDR3 spans 15 residues. In germline, CDR1 is MDHEN, CDR2 SYDVKM. They built TCR cDNA with 5'RACE template switching, a step that put in a universal primer site and UMIs. TCRdb reprocessed the 5' RACE reads via MiXCR and lists one record per CDR3 protein. Of a few hundred thousand distinct CDR3 sequences listed, 8.5% to 9% are singletons. General observations from the study: Faster peaking, at day 5 versus 15, marked a secondary response that was weaker. Reappearance after the booster was observed for most primary-vaccination clones (roughly 95% CD4, less than 90% CD8).

The sequenced sample was PBMCs, obtained on the day of the first yellow fever vaccination. The chain combines TRBV28 with TRBJ1-6; D may be TRBD1 (6 bases). This receptor was obtained from a man aged 18-30 years who received the YFV17D yellow fever vaccine. The CDR3: CASSLEGGGHSPLHF. The CDR3 DNA follows: TGTGCCAGCAGTTTAGAAGGAGGGGGTCATTCACCCCTCCACTTT.